The T cell receptor beta chain described here comes from a study of cytomegalovirus exposure and HLA in healthy donors. This CDR3 is built from 16 residues. Germline values: CDR1 KGHSH, CDR2 LQKENI. With 4 bases clipped from V and 4 bases from J, the junction kept 5 bases outside the gene matches. The primer mix had 60 Vbeta and 13 Jbeta primers. TCRdb's copy holds only in-frame clones and misses some; the assay was immunoSEQ multiplex PCR. The sample consists of fewer than 250,000 clones, more than 75% of them appearing once. Sequencing was performed on PBMCs. The TCR sequence derives from a man in his forties in good health and CMV-seropositive. This chain connects TRBV18 to TRBJ2-5; 14 bases match TRBD2. CDR3 protein: CASSRGLAGEAETQYF. CDR3 DNA sequence: TGTGCCAGCTCACGGGGACTAGCGGGAGAGGCAGAGACCCAGTACTTC.